The present T cell receptor beta chain was sequenced within a study of CD8+CD57+ T cells in acquired aplastic anemia. Study context: Mean read depth for CD4+ cells from healthy donors was around 11 million.

In regard to this clonotype: The CDR3 carries no conserved terminal phenylalanine or tryptophan, so it likely arises from a read error.

Trimming pared 0 bases from V and 0 bases from J, leaving 11 bases between. The CDR3 runs 16 residues. Germline CDR1 reads LGHNA; CDR2 reads YNFKEQ. Genomic DNA acted as the template from which TCR beta VDJ combination and CDR3 sequence profiling were carried out. TCRdb recomputed calls from the reads with MiXCR, one row per CDR3 protein. The sample holds hundreds of thousands of distinct CDR3 sequences, 55% to 70% seen once. This chain links TRBV4-2 with TRBJ1-2; D ambiguous. Input material: sorted CD4+, CD8+, or CD8+CD57+ T cells (not recorded which) from PBMCs. The sequence derives from a human donor in good health, serving as a control. CDR3 sequence: CASSQEPRGANYGYTL. CDR3 nucleotide sequence: TGTGCCAGCAGCCAAGAGCCTCGGGGTGCTAACTATGGCTACACCCTC.